A selection of T cell receptor beta chains follows, all from one sample in a study of TIL therapy for anti-PD-1-resistant metastatic lung cancer. The assay was immunoSEQ multiplex PCR, and TCRdb's table has in-frame clones only and misses some. The table includes about 52,000 clones, around 80% detected once. Sequencing was performed on blood, taken at baseline. Receptor source: a woman aged 30-79 years with non-small cell lung cancer. CDR3s include the opening cysteine and the closing phenylalanine or tryptophan. Each record gives: CDR3 length, J gene, V gene, CDR3 protein.

length: 12; J: TRBJ1-2; V: TRBV29-1; CDR3: CSVEDRGNGYTF
length: 15; J: TRBJ2-5; V: TRBV2; CDR3: CASSGQGTTGETQYF
length: 15; J: TRBJ1-6; V: TRBV18; CDR3: CASSPRDRDNSPLHF
length: 14; J: TRBJ1-5; V: TRBV18; CDR3: CASSAQGGAQPQHF
length: 13; J: TRBJ2-1; V: TRBV5-4; CDR3: CASSSGQGDEQFF
length: 15; J: TRBJ2-3; V: TRBV19; CDR3: CASSQGEVGTDTQYF
length: 13; J: TRBJ2-7; V: TRBV11-2; CDR3: CASTLTGSYEQYF
length: 15; J: TRBJ1-4; V: TRBV19; CDR3: CASSSQVHGVEKLFF
length: 12; J: TRBJ2-7; V: TRBV4-3; CDR3: CASSQDAGAQGF
length: 13; J: TRBJ1-2; V: TRBV6-1; CDR3: CASIKDFNYGYTF
length: 15; J: TRBJ2-1; V: TRBV5-1; CDR3: CASSLRGPSYNEQFF
length: 14; J: TRBJ2-3; V: TRBV7-8; CDR3: CASSSGGGTDTQYF
length: 16; J: TRBJ2-7; V: TRBV11-1; CDR3: CASSLADLRGGYEQYF
length: 13; J: TRBJ2-3; V: TRBV5-6; CDR3: CASSEIYTDTQYF
length: 13; J: TRBJ1-1; V: TRBV19; CDR3: CASAGTGGGEAFF
length: 15; J: TRBJ1-3; V: TRBV6-6; CDR3: CASSLPGGSGNTIYF
length: 15; J: TRBJ2-7; V: TRBV6-1; CDR3: CASSIPGQGSYEQYF
length: 14; J: TRBJ2-1; V: TRBV4-1; CDR3: CASSHPPRAAGQFF
length: 14; J: TRBJ1-1; V: TRBV12-5; CDR3: CASGPSGSGAEAFF
length: 14; J: TRBJ2-1; V: TRBV7-9; CDR3: CASSMGGSYNEQFF
length: 16; J: TRBJ1-2; V: TRBV30; CDR3: CAWSVPLDRGGDGYTF
length: 13; J: TRBJ2-2; V: TRBV29-1; CDR3: CSVVQGDTGELFF
length: 13; J: TRBJ1-6; V: TRBV6-5; CDR3: CASSAGTELTLHF
length: 15; J: TRBJ2-2; V: TRBV6-1; CDR3: CASSELLANTGELFF
length: 12; J: TRBJ2-7; V: TRBV19; CDR3: CASSPRSGEQYF
length: 15; J: TRBJ2-1; V: TRBV7-2; CDR3: CASSLGGRERNEQFF
length: 14; J: TRBJ2-1; V: TRBV11-3; CDR3: CASSSQGDYNEQFF
length: 15; J: TRBJ2-7; V: TRBV27; CDR3: CASSFTGQGAYEQYF
length: 13; J: TRBJ2-3; V: TRBV6-1; CDR3: CASSEGGTDTQYF
length: 19; J: TRBJ2-1; V: TRBV19; CDR3: CASSIGPGQGWEGDNEQFF
length: 15; J: TRBJ1-6; V: TRBV4-3; CDR3: CASSQDPGGNSPLHF
length: 12; J: TRBJ1-1; V: TRBV6-6; CDR3: CASSYSTGEAFF
length: 15; J: TRBJ2-7; V: TRBV7-8; CDR3: CASSLRRTGSYEQYF
length: 15; J: TRBJ2-2; V: TRBV18; CDR3: CASSPGQGNTGELFF
length: 15; J: TRBJ1-2; V: TRBV4-1; CDR3: CASSHPSGLGYGYTF
length: 17; J: TRBJ2-2; V: TRBV5-6; CDR3: CASSLAGLAANTGELFF
length: 12; J: TRBJ1-5; V: TRBV7-9; CDR3: CASSLFLEPQHF
length: 17; J: TRBJ1-5; V: TRBV27; CDR3: CASSPTQGTYSNQPQHF
length: 12; J: TRBJ1-2; V: TRBV10-3; CDR3: CAIGQGDYGYTF
length: 18; J: TRBJ2-1; V: TRBV5-1; CDR3: CASSLGFRYGPGKNEQFF
length: 15; J: TRBJ1-6; V: TRBV6-5; CDR3: CASSPRGPGNSPLHF
length: 14; J: TRBJ2-7; V: TRBV5-1; CDR3: CASSFGGGGYEQYF
length: 17; J: TRBJ1-6; V: TRBV6-1; CDR3: CASSEWGPTSYNSPLHF
length: 13; J: TRBJ1-1; V: TRBV30; CDR3: CAWSVHLNTEAFF
length: 19; J: TRBJ2-1; V: TRBV11-2; CDR3: CASSLGSLFASGSPREQFF
length: 13; J: TRBJ1-3; V: TRBV10-3; CDR3: CATQGAGGNTIYF
length: 13; J: TRBJ2-7; V: TRBV7-8; CDR3: CASSLISRSEQYF
length: 13; J: TRBJ1-2; V: TRBV5-6; CDR3: CASSLDRNYGYTF
length: 14; J: TRBJ1-2; V: TRBV18; CDR3: CASSPQERDYGYTF
length: 13; J: TRBJ1-5; V: TRBV6-5; CDR3: CASSYVTGQPQHF
length: 16; J: TRBJ1-4; V: TRBV15; CDR3: CATSGLQGLLNEKLFF
length: 14; J: TRBJ1-2; V: TRBV5-1; CDR3: CASSLASQVYGYTF
length: 14; J: TRBJ1-1; V: TRBV27; CDR3: CASSAQGRNTEAFF
length: 13; J: TRBJ1-1; V: TRBV4-3; CDR3: CASSPSLNTEAFF